These 24 T cell receptor beta chains came from one sample sequenced in a study of cytomegalovirus exposure and HLA in healthy donors. PCR primers comprised 60 Vbeta and 13 Jbeta primers. The repertoire was sequenced with immunoSEQ multiplex PCR; TCRdb's copy has only in-frame clones and lacks some. The repertoire has about 120,000 clones, roughly 80% of them found once; the top ten carry 8.8%. The source material was PBMCs. The receptor source for this set is a female donor in good health and CMV-seropositive.

The V call is TRBV5-1, the J call TRBJ2-5, with D unclear. The CDR3 spans 13 residues. V shed 5 bases and J shed 5 bases, with 13 bases lying between them. CDR1 and CDR2 (germline): SGHRS, YFSETQ. The CDR3 bases are TGCGCCAGCAGGAACGGTGAATGGGAGACCCAGTACTTC. Encoded protein: CASRNGEWETQYF.

CDR3 protein: CARQGTNEKLFF. In nucleotides, the CDR3 is TGCGCCAGACAGGGAACTAATGAAAAACTGTTTTTT. The chain links TRBV23-1 to TRBJ1-4, with D possibly matching TRBD1 (6 bases). TRBV23-1 is identified as an open reading frame with a role that is uncertain. The germline V and J ends were trimmed by 9 bases and 1 base, with 6 bases remaining between them. This CDR3 contains 12 residues.

V gene TRBV7-2 combines with J gene TRBJ1-1, with a weak D call TRBD1 (5 bases). Germline CDR1 is SGHTA and CDR2 is FQGNSA. Between the trimmed V and J ends, which lost 3 bases and 8 bases, there was a span of 10 bases. The CDR3 length is 12 residues. The CDR3 sequence is CASSFARAEAFF. DNA for the CDR3: TGTGCCAGCAGCTTTGCCAGGGCCGAAGCTTTCTTT.

This chain links TRBV28 with TRBJ1-2; 11 bases are shared with TRBD1. The CDR3 contains 11 residues. Trimming cost V 8 bases and J 8 bases; bases outside gene matches: 1. CDR1 and CDR2 from the germline V gene are MDHEN and SYDVKM. The CDR3 DNA sequence: TGTGCCAGCGGACAGGGGGCGGGCTACACCTTC. Its protein is CASGQGAGYTF.

The chain employs TRBV5-1 and TRBJ2-5; maybe TRBD2 (6 bases). Trimming cost V 3 bases and J 1 base, with 16 bases left between them. The CDR3 totals 16 residues. The germline V gene has CDR1 SGHRS and CDR2 YFSETQ. The CDR3 sequence is CASSYLTAGPQETQYF. DNA for the CDR3: TGCGCCAGCAGCTACCTGACTGCGGGGCCCCAAGAGACCCAGTACTTC.

The CDR3 region is CASSEGAGMAYEQYF. The CDR3 DNA sequence: TGCGCCAGCAGTGAAGGCGCAGGCATGGCCTACGAGCAGTACTTC. The chain carries TRBV10-1 and TRBJ2-5, with D unresolved. The last part of the DNA fits TRBJ2-7 better; the J call may be wrong. CDR1 and CDR2 (germline): WNHNN, SYGVQD (reference sequence). CDR3 length: 15 amino acids.

Only a few counts were recorded for this clone. The gene calls are TRBV4-2 and TRBJ1-2; 9 bases line up with TRBD1. Germline lookup yields CDR1 LGHNA and CDR2 YNFKEQ. Losses at the gene ends were 2 bases for V and 3 bases for J; bases not matched to a gene: 7. The CDR3 contains 16 residues. The CDR3 is CASSQNTGGLYYGYTF. CDR3 in DNA: TGTGCCAGCAGCCAAAACACAGGGGGCCTTTACTATGGCTACACCTTC.

The gene calls are TRBV7-2 and TRBJ2-5, with 10 bases aligning to TRBD2. Germline-derived CDR1 and CDR2 are SGHTA and FQGNSA. V lost 2 bases and J lost 1; bases outside the gene matches: 4. CDR3 size: 16 residues. The CDR3 spells CASSLYSSGGQETQYF. The CDR3 DNA reads TGTGCCAGCAGCTTATACTCTAGCGGGGGCCAAGAGACCCAGTACTTC. Variable domain in full (rest from reference TRBV7-2 and TRBJ2-5): GAGVSQSPSNKVTEKGKDVELRCDPISGHTALYWYRQSLGQGLEFLIYFQGNSAPDKSGLPSDRFSAERTGGSVSTLTIQRTQQEDSAVYLCASSLYSSGGQETQYFGPGTRLLVL.

The chain couples TRBV5-4 to TRBJ1-2, with TRBD1 identical over 10 bases. The CDR3 has 15 amino acids. The V gene end was trimmed by 5 bases and the J gene end by 7 bases; junction bases not matched to a gene: 11. From germline, CDR1 is SGHNT and CDR2 YYREEE (reference sequence). The CDR3 nucleotides are TGTGCCAGCAGAATCCCGGGACAGGGGCTAGTTGGCTACACCTTC. Translated, it gives CASRIPGQGLVGYTF.

This chain uses TRBV27 with TRBJ1-3; a weak D match, TRBD1 (6 bases). V was clipped by 5 bases and J by 2 bases, with 10 bases between them. Germline lookup yields CDR1 MNHEY and CDR2 SMNVEV (reference sequence). The CDR3 length is 14 residues. The CDR3: CASSLTGTGNTIYF. DNA of the CDR3: TGTGCCAGCAGTCTCACAGGGACTGGAAACACCATATATTTT.

V is TRBV11-3 and J is TRBJ2-2; D remains unclear. Germline V CDR1 and CDR2: SGHNT, YENEEA. The CDR3 consists of 14 residues. V was clipped by 4 bases and J by 0 bases, with 6 bases between them. The CDR3 sequence: CASSSRANTGELFF. CDR3 coding DNA: TGTGCCAGCAGCTCTCGGGCGAACACCGGGGAGCTGTTTTTT. The whole variable domain, filled in from reference TRBV11-3 and TRBJ2-2, reads EAGVVQSPRYKIIEKKQPVAFWCNPISGHNTLYWYLQNLGQGPELLIRYENEEAVDDSQLPKDRFSAERLKGVDSTLKIQPAELGDSAVYLCASSSRANTGELFFGEGSRLTVL.

V gene TRBV11-2 combines with J gene TRBJ1-5; no clear D. Trimming shortened V by 3 bases and J by 0 bases, and 9 bases separated the two germline ends. Germline CDR1 and CDR2: SGHAT and FQNNGV. The CDR3 extends over 15 amino acids. CDR3 DNA sequence: TGTGCCAGCAGCTTGGTCAGTAATAGCAATCAGCCCCAGCATTTT. Translation gives CASSLVSNSNQPQHF.

This clone was observed at least ten times. The rearrangement joins TRBV7-9 to TRBJ1-6, with TRBD1 as a possible D gene (6 bases). Germline V gene data show CDR1 as SEHNR and CDR2 as FQNEAQ (reference sequence). The CDR3 runs 16 residues. V was pared by 6 bases and J by 10 bases, with 22 bases between. Here the CDR3 DNA reads TGTGCCAGCAGTGACGGACAGAGTCGGCTCAACTCACCCCTCCACTTT. Protein sequence: CASSDGQSRLNSPLHF. Based on the CDR3 plus reference TRBV7-9 and TRBJ1-6, the full variable domain is DTGVSQNPRHKITKRGQNVTFRCDPISEHNRLYWYRQTLGQGPEFLTYFQNEAQLEKSRLLSDRFSAERPKGSFSTLEIQRTEQGDSAMYLCASSDGQSRLNSPLHFGNGTRLTVT.

In DNA form, the CDR3 reads TGTGCCAGCAGCGAGAGTGGGGGGACCCTATACGAGCAGTACTTC. Its protein is CASSESGGTLYEQYF. The rearrangement joins TRBV9 to TRBJ2-7, with D perhaps matching TRBD2 (6 bases). The CDR3 loop spans 15 amino acids. The germline gives CDR1 SGDLS, CDR2 YYNGEE. V lost 3 bases and J 4 bases, leaving 17 bases between the germline ends.

The J gene is TRBJ2-4, the V gene TRBV5-1; tentative D call: TRBD2 (6 bases). The CDR3 is 15 amino acids. Between the trimmed V and J ends, which lost 4 bases and 8 bases, there was a span of 19 bases. Germline-derived CDR1 and CDR2 are SGHRS and YFSETQ. The CDR3 DNA reads as TGCGCCAGCAGCAGGGGCTGGGGGGAACAGGACATTCAGTACTTC. Translating gives CASSRGWGEQDIQYF.

This sequence joins TRBV5-1 and TRBJ1-1; possibly TRBD1 for D (5 bases). The V end was cut by 0 bases, the J end by 3 bases, with 9 bases between. This CDR3 region has 14 residues. Germline values: CDR1 SGHRS, CDR2 YFSETQ. Here the CDR3 reads CASSLVGEDTEAFF. CDR3 nucleotides: TGCGCCAGCAGCTTGGTGGGGGAGGACACTGAAGCTTTCTTT.

Only one count was recorded for this clone. The CDR3 DNA sequence: TGTGCCAGCAGCGAGTCCGCCACTAGCGTAGAGACCCAGTACTTC. Residues: CASSESATSVETQYF. The rearrangement joins TRBV12-1 to TRBJ2-5; the D call TRBD2 from the table was never checked on the DNA. TRBV12-1 corresponds to a pseudogene. The CDR3 has 15 residues.

This chain links TRBV5-1 with TRBJ2-1; a weak D match, TRBD2 (7 bases). Germline assignment: CDR1 SGHRS and CDR2 YFSETQ. The V end lost 4 bases, the J end lost 3 bases, and 11 bases lay between the germline ends. This CDR3 region has 14 residues. This CDR3 reads CASSGGGDYNEQFF. The CDR3 nucleotides are TGCGCCAGCAGCGGAGGGGGGGACTACAATGAGCAGTTCTTC.

The chain is built from TRBV11-2 and TRBJ1-6; TRBD1 aligns across 7 bases. Germline V lookup: CDR1 SGHAT, CDR2 FQNNGV. V was clipped by 4 bases and J by 7 bases; unmatched bases: 7. This CDR3 contains 15 residues. The CDR3 loop is CASSWGQSLNSPLHF. CDR3 in DNA: TGTGCCAGCAGCTGGGGACAGAGCCTGAATTCACCCCTCCACTTT. Full variable domain (remainder filled in from reference TRBV11-2 and TRBJ1-6): EAGVAQSPRYKIIEKRQSVAFWCNPISGHATLYWYQQILGQGPKLLIQFQNNGVVDDSQLPKDRFSAERLKGVDSTLKIQPAKLEDSAVYLCASSWGQSLNSPLHFGNGTRLTVT.

This clone was counted between two and nine times. The chain joins TRBV7-8 to TRBJ1-5, with D hard to call. Germline assignment: CDR1 SGHVS and CDR2 FQNEAQ. With 3 bases removed from V and 4 bases from J, the gap between germline ends came to 10 bases. The CDR3 consists of 14 residues. CDR3 protein: CASSFTVNNQPQHF. The CDR3 DNA reads as TGTGCCAGCAGCTTTACAGTGAATAATCAGCCCCAGCATTTT.

The chain employs TRBV7-2 and TRBJ1-4, with 9 bases fitting TRBD1. The CDR3 sequence is 14 residues long. From germline, CDR1 is SGHTA and CDR2 FQGNSA. With 3 bases clipped from V and 7 bases from J, the junction kept 3 bases outside the gene matches. DNA of the CDR3: TGTGCCAGCAGCTTGGGACAGGGTGTTGAAAAACTGTTTTTT. It translates to CASSLGQGVEKLFF.

The V and J genes are TRBV27 and TRBJ2-1, with a possible D match to TRBD2 (5 bases). The CDR3 spans 16 residues. The ends were cut back, 2 bases at V and 3 bases at J, with 14 bases in the middle. CDR1 and CDR2 from the germline V gene are MNHEY and SMNVEV (reference sequence). CDR3 sequence (DNA): TGTGCCAGCAGTTTAATAGGGAGACCTAACTACAATGAGCAGTTCTTC. Amino acid sequence: CASSLIGRPNYNEQFF.

The chain links TRBV5-1 to TRBJ2-5; a possible D gene is TRBD1 (5 bases). Germline-derived CDR1 and CDR2 are SGHRS and YFSETQ. V was shortened by 1 base and J by 4 bases, with 8 bases between the two germline ends. The CDR3 sequence is 13 residues long. As DNA, the CDR3 is TGCGCCAGCAGCTTGCAGGGCCGAGAGACCCAGTACTTC. Translation gives CASSLQGRETQYF.

The DNA for the CDR3 is TGTGCCAGCAGCTTGGCCAACAGGCTTAATGGCTACACCTTC. It codes for CASSLANRLNGYTF. V usage is TRBV5-6 and J usage is TRBJ1-2; TRBD1 might be the D (5 bases). The germline CDR1 and CDR2 sequences are SGHDT and YYEEEE. V gave up 0 bases and J gave up 6 bases, with 12 bases separating them. The CDR3 has 14 amino acids.